The clone carrying this TCR beta chain has more than one count but fewer than ten. Its antigen is not identified. Germline loops: CDR1 LGHNA, CDR2 YNFKEQ. The CDR3 spans 15 residues. Trimming cost V 0 bases and J 4 bases; bases outside gene matches: 2. This sample is part of a study of T cells in Graves' hyperthyroidism and ophthalmopathy. At the level of the study: Before treatment of any kind, peripheral blood was taken at initial diagnosis. Findings of the study overall: Ophthalmopathy got predicted by the model a median approximately 6.4 months before its onset.

It was uncontrolled infection, other autoimmune disease, pregnancy or lactation that excluded patients. TCR beta CDR3 region amplification was performed from RNA transcripts. The HTBI set primed first-round TCR CDR3 RT-PCR. TCRdb independently ran MiXCR on the multiplex PCR reads; one entry per CDR3 protein. The repertoire holds some 690,000 distinct CDR3 sequences, with 15% to 20% as singletons. The rearrangement uses TRBV4-2 and TRBJ2-1, with TRBD1 matching 8 bases. The sample was blood. The clonotype was recovered from a man aged 50-60 years with Graves' hyperthyroidism. CDR3 nucleotides: TGTGCCAGCAGCCAAGATAGACAGGGGTACAATGAGCAGTTCTTC. It translates to CASSQDRQGYNEQFF.